This T cell receptor (beta chain) was recovered during a study of control samples from healthy donors and cancer patients. The length of the CDR3 is 11 residues. Germline CDR1 and CDR2: GTSNPN and SVGIG (reference sequence). V shed 4 bases and J shed 6 bases, with 7 bases lying between them. TCRdb's copy holds only in-frame clones and misses some; the assay was immunoSEQ multiplex PCR. The repertoire consists of 60,000 to 75,000 clones, with nearly 85% occurring once and the leading ten covering around 14%. The receptor comes from a man aged 55 to 69 in good health. This chain connects TRBV30 to TRBJ2-1; D is undetermined. Material for sequencing was blood. CDR3 residues: CAWTPSNEQFF. The CDR3 nucleotides are TGTGCCTGGACCCCCTCCAATGAGCAGTTCTTC.